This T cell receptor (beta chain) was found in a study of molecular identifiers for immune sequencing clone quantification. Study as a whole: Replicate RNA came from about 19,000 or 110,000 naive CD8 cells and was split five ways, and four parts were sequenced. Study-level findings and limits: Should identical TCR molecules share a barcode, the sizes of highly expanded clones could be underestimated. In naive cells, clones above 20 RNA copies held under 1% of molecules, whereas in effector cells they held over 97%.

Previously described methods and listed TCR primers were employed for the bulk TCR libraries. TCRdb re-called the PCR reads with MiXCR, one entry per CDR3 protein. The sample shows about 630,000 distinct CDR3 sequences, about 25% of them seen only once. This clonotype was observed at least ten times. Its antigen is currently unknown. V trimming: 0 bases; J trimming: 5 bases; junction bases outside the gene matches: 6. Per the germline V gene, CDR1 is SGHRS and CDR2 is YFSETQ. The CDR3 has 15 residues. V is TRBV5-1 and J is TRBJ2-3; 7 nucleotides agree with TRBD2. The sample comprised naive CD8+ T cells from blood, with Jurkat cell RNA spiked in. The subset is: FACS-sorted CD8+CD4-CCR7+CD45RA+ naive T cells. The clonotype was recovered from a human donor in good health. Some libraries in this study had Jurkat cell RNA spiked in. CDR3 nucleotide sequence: TGCGCCAGCAGCTTGGCAGCTAGCGGTTTAGATACGCAGTATTTT. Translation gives CASSLAASGLDTQYF.